The 9 T cell receptor beta chains below come from one sample, sequenced in a study of shared clonotypes between healthy human individuals. Profiling relied on immunoSEQ multiplex PCR, and the TCRdb table lists in-frame clones only, not all of them. The sample has roughly 640,000 clones; 97% are singletons. Sequencing was performed on naive CD4+ T cells sorted from blood. Subset specified: CD45RA+ positively selected. These receptors originate from a woman in her 30s in good health.

The CDR3 bases are TGCGCCAGCAGCCCGGGGTCGGCAGGGATCGCTTTCTTT. This translates into CASSPGSAGIAFF. This sequence joins TRBV5-1 and TRBJ1-1; TRBD1 is a possible D gene (5 bases). This CDR3 region has 13 residues. The germline V gene has CDR1 SGHRS and CDR2 YFSETQ. The V gene lost 4 bases and the J gene lost 11 bases, with 18 bases spanning the gap.

This sequence joins TRBV18 and TRBJ2-1, with D possibly called TRBD1 or TRBD2 (6 bases each). This CDR3 comprises 19 residues. V was cut by 0 bases and J by 5 bases, with 23 bases left in between. Per germline, CDR1 KGHSH and CDR2 LQKENI. The CDR3 protein is CASSPPTGALPLINNEQFF. The CDR3 nucleotides read TGTGCCAGCTCACCACCTACGGGGGCGCTGCCCCTTATCAACAATGAGCAGTTCTTC.

The chain combines TRBV19 with TRBJ2-5; D is perhaps TRBD1 (6 bases). The CDR3 has 15 amino acids. Trimming shortened V by 4 bases and J by 5 bases, and 17 bases separated the two germline ends. Germline-derived CDR1 and CDR2 are LNHDA and SQIVND (reference sequence). DNA of the CDR3: TGTGCCAGTAGTACCACCAGGGGTCGGCAGGAGACCCAGTACTTC. It translates to CASSTTRGRQETQYF.

V usage is TRBV27 and J usage is TRBJ1-1; D gene uncertain. V lost 2 bases and J 3 bases, leaving 10 bases between the germline ends. The CDR3 covers 14 residues. The V gene's germline CDR1 is MNHEY and CDR2 SMNVEV (reference sequence). The CDR3 nucleotides are TGTGCCAGCAGTTTACAATTAAGAGACACTGAAGCTTTCTTT. This sequence encodes CASSLQLRDTEAFF.

The chain links TRBV5-8 to TRBJ2-1; TRBD2 agrees at 13 bases. Germline V gives CDR1 SGHTS, CDR2 YDEGEE. V trimming: 4 bases; J trimming: 0 bases; junction bases outside the gene matches: 7. The CDR3 totals 18 residues. CDR3 residues: CASSQGTSGISSYNEQFF. In nucleotides, the CDR3 is TGTGCCAGCAGCCAAGGGACTAGCGGGATTTCCTCCTACAATGAGCAGTTCTTC.

This clone has only one observation. The chain links TRBV11-2 to TRBJ1-1; D gene uncertain. In germline, CDR1 is SGHAT, CDR2 FQNNGV. V dropped 6 bases and J dropped 6 bases, with 8 bases sitting between them. CDR3 length equals 11 residues. CDR3 DNA sequence: TGTGCCAGCAGTTCCGGACCTGAAGCTTTCTTT. It specifies CASSSGPEAFF. Using reference TRBV11-2 and TRBJ1-1 for the parts outside the CDR3, the full variable domain is EAGVAQSPRYKIIEKRQSVAFWCNPISGHATLYWYQQILGQGPKLLIQFQNNGVVDDSQLPKDRFSAERLKGVDSTLKIQPAKLEDSAVYLCASSSGPEAFFGQGTRLTVV.

The rearrangement uses TRBV18 and TRBJ2-7; perhaps TRBD2 as D (6 bases). This CDR3 is 13 amino acids long. Trimming shortened V by 3 bases and J by 5 bases, and 11 bases separated the two germline ends. Germline-derived CDR1 and CDR2 are KGHSH and LQKENI. CDR3 in amino acids: CASSPGLQDEQYF. Here the CDR3 DNA reads TGTGCCAGCTCACCGGGACTCCAGGACGAGCAGTACTTC.

The V call is TRBV4-1, the J call TRBJ1-1; TRBD1 might be the D (5 bases). Germline values: CDR1 MGHRA, CDR2 YSYEKL. This CDR3 contains 13 residues. V was trimmed by 2 bases and J by 1 base, leaving 5 bases between them. CDR3 loop: CASSQTGNTEAFF. CDR3 coding DNA: TGCGCCAGCAGCCAAACAGGGAACACTGAAGCTTTCTTT.

V usage is TRBV18 and J usage is TRBJ2-3; 10 nucleotides line up with TRBD2. V lost 1 base and J lost 1; bases outside the gene matches: 11. The CDR3 has 19 amino acids. CDR1 KGHSH and CDR2 LQKENI come from the germline V gene. CDR3 bases: TGTGCCAGCTCACCACGTTCGGCTAGCGGGAGCTCTCGCACAGATACGCAGTATTTT. Translation gives CASSPRSASGSSRTDTQYF.